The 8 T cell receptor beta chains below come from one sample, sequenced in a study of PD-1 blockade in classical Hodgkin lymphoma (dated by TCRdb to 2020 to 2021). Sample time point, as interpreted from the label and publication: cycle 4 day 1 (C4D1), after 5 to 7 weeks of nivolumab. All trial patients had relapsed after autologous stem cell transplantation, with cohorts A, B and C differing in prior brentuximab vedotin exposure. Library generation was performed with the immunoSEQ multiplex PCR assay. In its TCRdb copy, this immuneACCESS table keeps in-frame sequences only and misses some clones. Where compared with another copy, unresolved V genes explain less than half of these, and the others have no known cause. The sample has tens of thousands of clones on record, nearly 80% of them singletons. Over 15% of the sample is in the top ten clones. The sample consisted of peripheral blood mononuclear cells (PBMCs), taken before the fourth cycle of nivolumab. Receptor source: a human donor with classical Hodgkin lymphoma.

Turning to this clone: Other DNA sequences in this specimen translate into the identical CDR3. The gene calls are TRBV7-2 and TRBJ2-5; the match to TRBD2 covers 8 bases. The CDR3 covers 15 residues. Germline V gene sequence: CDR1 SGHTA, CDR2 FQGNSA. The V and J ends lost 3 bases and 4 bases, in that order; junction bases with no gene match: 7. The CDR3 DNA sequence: TGTGCCAGCAGCTTGCGGCGGGGGGAGGGAGAGACCCAGTACTTC. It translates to CASSLRRGEGETQYF.

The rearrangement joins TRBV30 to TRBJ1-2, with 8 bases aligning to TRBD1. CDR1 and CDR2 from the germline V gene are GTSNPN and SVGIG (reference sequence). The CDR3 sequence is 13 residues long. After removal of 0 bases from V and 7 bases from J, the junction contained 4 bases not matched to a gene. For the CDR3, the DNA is TGTGCCTGGAGTGTACAGGGGGTTGGTGGCTACACCTTC. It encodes CAWSVQGVGGYTF.

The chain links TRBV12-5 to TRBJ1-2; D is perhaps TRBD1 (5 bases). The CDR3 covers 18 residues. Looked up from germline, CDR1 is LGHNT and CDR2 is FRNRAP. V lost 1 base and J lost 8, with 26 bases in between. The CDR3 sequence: CASGLGLPGRPFAGGYTF. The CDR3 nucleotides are TGTGCTAGTGGTTTGGGCCTCCCGGGGCGTCCTTTCGCTGGGGGCTACACCTTC.

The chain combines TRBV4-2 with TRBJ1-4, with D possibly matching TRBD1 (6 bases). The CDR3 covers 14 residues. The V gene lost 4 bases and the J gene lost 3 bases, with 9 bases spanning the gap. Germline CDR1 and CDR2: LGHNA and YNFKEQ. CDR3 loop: CASSPRTANEKLFF. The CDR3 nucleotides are TGTGCCAGCAGCCCCCGGACAGCTAATGAAAAACTGTTTTTT.

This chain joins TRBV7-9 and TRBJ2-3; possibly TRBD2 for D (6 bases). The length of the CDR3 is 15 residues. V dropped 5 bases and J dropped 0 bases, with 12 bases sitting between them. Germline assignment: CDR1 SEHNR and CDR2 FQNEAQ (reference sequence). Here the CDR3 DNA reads TGTGCCAGCAGCGGACCGGGGGTGAGCACAGATACGCAGTATTTT. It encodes CASSGPGVSTDTQYF.

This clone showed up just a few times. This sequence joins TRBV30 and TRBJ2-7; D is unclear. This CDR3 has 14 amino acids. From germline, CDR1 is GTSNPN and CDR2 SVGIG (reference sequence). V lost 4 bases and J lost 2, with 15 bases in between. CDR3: CAWIPKVTPYEQYF. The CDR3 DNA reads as TGTGCCTGGATACCCAAGGTCACGCCCTACGAGCAGTACTTC.

The CDR3 DNA sequence: TGTGCCAGCAGTTTACAGGGGGCCGAGCAGTACTTC. It codes for CASSLQGAEQYF. The V call is TRBV28, the J call TRBJ2-7, with TRBD1 matching over 8 bases. V lost 2 bases and J lost 6; bases outside the gene matches: 0. Germline assignment: CDR1 MDHEN and CDR2 SYDVKM. The CDR3 extends over 12 amino acids.

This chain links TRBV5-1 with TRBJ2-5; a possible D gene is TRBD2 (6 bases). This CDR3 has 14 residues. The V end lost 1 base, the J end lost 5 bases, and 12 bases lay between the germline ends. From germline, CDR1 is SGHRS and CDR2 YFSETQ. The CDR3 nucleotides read TGCGCCAGCAGCTTGACCCCGGGGGTGGAGACCCAGTACTTC. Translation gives CASSLTPGVETQYF.